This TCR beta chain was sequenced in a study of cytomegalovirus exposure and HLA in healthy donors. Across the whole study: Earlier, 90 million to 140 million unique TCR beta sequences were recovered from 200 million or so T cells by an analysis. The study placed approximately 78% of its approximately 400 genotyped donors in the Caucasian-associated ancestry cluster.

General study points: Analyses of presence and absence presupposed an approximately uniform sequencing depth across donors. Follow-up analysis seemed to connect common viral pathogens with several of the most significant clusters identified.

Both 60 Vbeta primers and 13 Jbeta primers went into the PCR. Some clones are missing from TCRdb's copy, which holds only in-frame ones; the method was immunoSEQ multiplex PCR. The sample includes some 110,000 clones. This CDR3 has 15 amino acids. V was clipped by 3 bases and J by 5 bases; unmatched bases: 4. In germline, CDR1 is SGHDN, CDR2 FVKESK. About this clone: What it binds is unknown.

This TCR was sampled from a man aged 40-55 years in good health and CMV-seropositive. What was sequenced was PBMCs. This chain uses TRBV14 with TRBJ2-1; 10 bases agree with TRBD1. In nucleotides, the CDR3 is TGTGCCAGCAGCCAGCCGGGACAGGGGAACAATGAGCAGTTCTTC. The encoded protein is CASSQPGQGNNEQFF. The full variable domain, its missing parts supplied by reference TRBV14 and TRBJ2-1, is EAGVTQFPSHSVIEKGQTVTLRCDPISGHDNLYWYRRVMGKEIKFLLHFVKESKQDESGMPNNRFLAERTGGTYSTLKVQPAELEDSGVYFCASSQPGQGNNEQFFGPGTRLTVL.